One sample yielded the 7 T cell receptor beta chains listed below, sequenced in a study of Ad26.COV2.S vaccination and SARS-CoV-2 variants. Regarding treatment: over 15 received Ad26.COV2.S at low or high dose, single or two shots; about 5 received placebo; per-sample allocation not given. Sampling took place 63 days after the first vaccine or placebo injection. The data were produced by immunoSEQ multiplex PCR, yet TCRdb's version contains in-frame clones alone and is incomplete. There are fewer than 600,000 clones in the sample; 89% occur only once, and 1.5% to 2% lies in the top ten. The starting material was peripheral blood, obtained in a trial of Ad26.COV2.S vaccine versus placebo. These receptors were collected from a person aged 18 to 65 who received the Ad26.COV2.S COVID-19 vaccine or a placebo.

There are a few counts of this clone. J is TRBJ1-4 and V is TRBV19, with 7 bases identical to TRBD1. Losses at the gene ends were 8 bases for V and 4 bases for J; bases not matched to a gene: 4. In germline, CDR1 is LNHDA, CDR2 SQIVND (reference sequence). The CDR3 is 13 residues long. CDR3 nucleotides: TGTGCCAGTCGGGACAGTTTTAATGAAAAACTGTTTTTT. Translating it yields CASRDSFNEKLFF.

This clone has only a few counts. The rearrangement joins TRBV9 to TRBJ1-3, with unresolved D. The CDR3 totals 15 residues. Trimming shortened V by 3 bases and J by 0 bases, and 10 bases separated the two germline ends. Germline V gene sequence: CDR1 SGDLS, CDR2 YYNGEE. Here the CDR3 reads CASSAGGSSGNTIYF. The DNA of the CDR3 is TGTGCCAGCAGCGCGGGCGGTAGCTCTGGAAACACCATATATTTT.

The rearrangement uses TRBV2 and TRBJ1-2; 7 positions agree with TRBD1. The trim removed 3 bases at V and 5 bases at J, leaving 12 bases unmatched. CDR1 and CDR2 (germline): SNHLY, FYNNEI. There are 16 residues in the CDR3. Here the CDR3 reads CASSDSWGPQGYGYTF. In DNA form, the CDR3 reads TGTGCCAGCAGTGATTCCTGGGGTCCACAGGGGTATGGCTACACCTTC.

This clone occurred a few times. The chain uses TRBV30 and TRBJ2-5; maybe TRBD1 (6 bases). The CDR3 has 13 residues. The germline V and J ends were trimmed by 3 bases and 5 bases, with 13 bases remaining between them. Germline lookup yields CDR1 GTSNPN and CDR2 SVGIG (reference sequence). CDR3 bases: TGTGCCTGGAGCGTACAGGGTGGGGAGACCCAGTACTTC. Translated, it gives CAWSVQGGETQYF.

The chain employs TRBV11-2 and TRBJ2-7, with a weak D call TRBD1 (5 bases). V was shortened by 1 base and J by 2 bases, with 9 bases between the two germline ends. CDR1 is SGHAT and CDR2 is FQNNGV in the germline V gene. The CDR3 consists of 14 residues. CDR3 DNA: TGTGCCAGCAGCTTAGGGACAAGCACCTACGAGCAGTACTTC. As protein: CASSLGTSTYEQYF.

The chain recombines TRBV6-5 with TRBJ1-1, with D hard to call. V shed 2 bases and J shed 4 bases, with 11 bases lying between them. CDR1 MNHEY and CDR2 SVGAGI come from the germline V gene. The CDR3 runs to 14 residues. The chain's CDR3 is CASSYSKGLTEAFF. The CDR3 bases are TGTGCCAGCAGTTACAGTAAGGGTCTCACTGAAGCTTTCTTT.

J is TRBJ2-7 and V is TRBV5-1; tentative D call: TRBD2 (6 bases). CDR1 is SGHRS and CDR2 is YFSETQ in the germline V gene. V lost 0 bases, J lost 6 bases, and 10 bases lay in between. This CDR3 has 13 residues. In DNA form, the CDR3 reads TGCGCCAGCAGCTTGGGGCAGGGAGGCGAGCAGTACTTC. Its protein is CASSLGQGGEQYF.